This T cell receptor (beta chain) is drawn from a study of T cell responses to AZD1222 COVID-19 vaccine. Study-level points and caveats: All repertoire sampling was performed exclusively after the peak T cell response. At baseline, seropositivity was found in only six or seven AZD1222 recipients.

The V end was cut by 0 bases, the J end by 0 bases, with 7 bases between. CDR3 length: 14 residues. Germline-derived CDR1 and CDR2 are SGDLS and YYNGEE. A word on this clone: Its target is not known.

Libraries were prepared by immunoSEQ multiplex PCR; TCRdb keeps only in-frame clonotypes and omits some of them. Seen here are 100,000 or so clones, roughly nine tenths observed once, and the top ten hold roughly 4%. This chain joins TRBV9 and TRBJ2-7, with D perhaps TRBD2 (5 bases). The source of this sequence is an adult in good health. Sequencing was performed on peripheral blood, taken on day 0 of AZD1222 vaccination. CDR3 in DNA: TGTGCCAGCAGCGTAGTTGGGAGCTCCTACGAGCAGTACTTC. Encoded protein: CASSVVGSSYEQYF.